A few counts support the clone carrying this T cell receptor beta chain. Its matching antigen is unknown. The data derive from a study of CD8 T cells in ankylosing spondylitis. Whole-study findings and limits: The authors reported significant enrichment of disease-linked clones in matched ankylosing spondylitis synovial fluid. Characteristic of ankylosing spondylitis blood, it appeared, was a TCR beta motif comprising 7 to 9 highly homologous variants.

TCRdb independently ran MiXCR on the 5' RACE reads; one entry per CDR3 protein. The sample consists of around 490,000 distinct CDR3 sequences, 5.3% of them appearing once. The CDR3 runs 15 residues. Germline CDR1 LGHDT, CDR2 YNNKEL (reference sequence). Germline trimming cut 0 bases from V and 7 bases from J; bases unmatched to any gene: 8. Sequencing was done on a sample of blood, either unsorted or a sorted T cell fraction (not recorded which). The TCR sequence derives from a male donor with ankylosing spondylitis. The rearrangement uses TRBV3-1 and TRBJ2-7; 8 bases are a match to TRBD2. This chain's CDR3 is CASSQDLAGPVEQYF. CDR3 coding DNA: TGTGCCAGCAGCCAAGATTTAGCGGGGCCGGTGGAGCAGTACTTC.